These 21 T cell receptor beta chains came from one sample sequenced in a study of CD8 T cell repertoires and HIV-1 epitope variants. These receptors have no known antigen. Data came from immunoSEQ multiplex PCR; TCRdb stores just in-frame clones and leaves some out. Of over 5,500 clones listed, over 60% are singletons. Sequencing was carried out using cultured CD8+ T cells derived from PBMCs. These receptors were obtained from a male donor with HIV.

This chain uses TRBV28 with TRBJ2-7; maybe TRBD1 (5 bases). Germline V gene lookup returns CDR1 MDHEN and CDR2 SYDVKM. With 6 bases removed from V and 2 bases from J, the gap between germline ends came to 20 bases. This CDR3 has 16 residues. The CDR3 sequence is CASRLTVGKGAYEQYF. CDR3 nucleotide sequence: TGTGCCAGCAGGCTCACTGTGGGGAAAGGGGCCTACGAGCAGTACTTC.

The rearrangement joins TRBV9 to TRBJ2-3; the D gene is possibly TRBD2 (6 bases). V lost 0 bases, J lost 1 base, and 12 bases lay in between. CDR3 length equals 16 residues. Germline V gene sequence: CDR1 SGDLS, CDR2 YYNGEE. The CDR3 DNA reads as TGTGCCAGCAGCGTAGAGAGCGGGCGAGGCACAGATACGCAGTATTTT. Translation gives CASSVESGRGTDTQYF.

This clone was counted between two and nine times. The chain carries TRBV9 and TRBJ2-7; 8 bases match TRBD2. The CDR3 extends over 15 amino acids. Trimming at V came to 3 bases and at J to 5 bases, leaving 10 bases not matched to a gene. CDR1 is SGDLS and CDR2 is YYNGEE in the germline V gene. The CDR3 loop is CASSAAPGGQHEQYF. The CDR3 DNA reads as TGTGCCAGCAGCGCTGCCCCGGGAGGGCAACACGAGCAGTACTTC. Using reference TRBV9 and TRBJ2-7 for the parts outside the CDR3, the full variable domain is DSGVTQTPKHLITATGQRVTLRCSPRSGDLSVYWYQQSLDQGLQFLIQYYNGEERAKGNILERFSAQQFPDLHSELNLSSLELGDSALYFCASSAAPGGQHEQYFGPGTRLTVT.

This clone is a singleton in its sample. The CDR3 nucleotides read TGTGCCAGCAGTTCTAGGGGTGACACCGGGGAGCTGTTTTTT. This sequence encodes CASSSRGDTGELFF. This chain links TRBV7-8 with TRBJ2-2, with a possible D match to TRBD1 (5 bases). The CDR3 has 14 amino acids. Trimming took 6 bases from V and 3 from J, leaving 11 bases between them. The germline V gene has CDR1 SGHVS and CDR2 FQNEAQ.

V and J are TRBV13 and TRBJ2-7; TRBD2 is a possible D gene (6 bases). Germline assignment: CDR1 PRHDT and CDR2 FYEKMQ (reference sequence). V shed 2 bases and J shed 2 bases, with 16 bases lying between them. This CDR3 region has 16 residues. The CDR3, as DNA: TGTGCCAGCAGCTTAACCTCAGGGACTTTCGCCTACGAGCAGTACTTC. Translated, it gives CASSLTSGTFAYEQYF. The full variable domain, in which reference TRBV13 and TRBJ2-7 provide the parts outside the CDR3, is AAGVIQSPRHLIKEKRETATLKCYPIPRHDTVYWYQQGPGQDPQFLISFYEKMQSDKGSIPDRFSAQQFSDYHSELNMSSLELGDSALYFCASSLTSGTFAYEQYFGPGTRLTVT.

The J gene is TRBJ2-2, the V gene TRBV4-3; tentatively, D is TRBD1 (6 bases). Trimming cost V 3 bases and J 2 bases, with 19 bases left between them. The CDR3 has 18 amino acids. In germline, CDR1 is LGHNA, CDR2 YSLEER. As DNA, the CDR3 is TGCGCCAGCAGCCAGGGGGCATATGGGGGTGGTAACACCGGGGAGCTGTTTTTT. This translates into CASSQGAYGGGNTGELFF.

The chain links TRBV6-1 to TRBJ1-6; D is perhaps TRBD1 (6 bases). The CDR3 has 16 amino acids. V was clipped by 2 bases and J by 9 bases, with 17 bases between them. From germline, CDR1 is MNHNS and CDR2 SASEGT. The CDR3 bases are TGTGCCAGCAGTGAATGGGGGCGGCCAGGAACTTCACCCCTCCACTTT. Translating gives CASSEWGRPGTSPLHF.

V and J are TRBV6-1 and TRBJ2-7; no definite D call. The CDR3 runs to 14 residues. Trimming shortened V by 1 base and J by 2 bases, and 9 bases separated the two germline ends. CDR1 is MNHNS, CDR2 SASEGT, per germline. The CDR3 is CASSEGAGPYEQYF. CDR3 nucleotide sequence: TGTGCCAGCAGTGAAGGAGCAGGTCCCTACGAGCAGTACTTC.

This clone showed up just a few times. The V call is TRBV27, the J call TRBJ2-7; 8 bases map to TRBD1. CDR3 length: 15 amino acids. Germline V gene sequence: CDR1 MNHEY, CDR2 SMNVEV (reference sequence). V trimming: 2 bases; J trimming: 5 bases; junction bases outside the gene matches: 8. Written as DNA, the CDR3 is TGTGCCAGCAGTTTACAATCGACAGGGGACCACGAGCAGTACTTC. This encodes CASSLQSTGDHEQYF.

The count of this clone is one. An end of the junction differs from the germline gene, which may be a read error. This chain connects TRBV5-4 to TRBJ1-2; D is undetermined. The CDR3 spans 16 residues. Germline V gene data show CDR1 as SGHNT and CDR2 as YYREEE (reference sequence). The CDR3 DNA is TGCGCCAGCAGCCAAGATCCCGTCGAACTCGACTATGGCTACACCTTC. This sequence encodes CASSQDPVELDYGYTF.

The chain joins TRBV9 to TRBJ2-3; TRBD2 aligns across 9 bases. Germline V CDR1 and CDR2: SGDLS, YYNGEE. V lost 6 bases to trimming and J lost 3 bases; unmatched junction nucleotides: 8. CDR3 length: 15 amino acids. Here the CDR3 DNA reads TGTGCCAGCACGCCGGGACTAGCAGTAACAGATACGCAGTATTTT. This gives the protein CASTPGLAVTDTQYF.

This chain links TRBV10-1 with TRBJ2-5, with D possibly TRBD2 on 7 matching bases. The CDR3 covers 15 residues. Germline assignment: CDR1 WNHNN and CDR2 SYGVQD (reference sequence). Trimming removed 8 bases from V and 4 bases from J, with 20 bases in between. CDR3 region: CASPEGERGLETQYF. The CDR3 DNA reads as TGCGCCAGCCCTGAGGGGGAGCGGGGCTTAGAGACCCAGTACTTC.

Only a few counts were recorded for this clone. J is TRBJ2-2 and V is TRBV1; the tabulated D call, TRBD1, remains unverified against the DNA. TRBV1 is deemed a pseudogene. The CDR3 length is 15 residues. The CDR3 reads CTSSQGTGGTGELFF. The CDR3 DNA follows: TGCACCAGCAGCCAAGGGACAGGGGGCACCGGGGAGCTGTTTTTT.

The chain has TRBV4-3 and TRBJ1-2; 10 bases map to TRBD1. Germline CDR1 LGHNA, CDR2 YSLEER. CDR3 length: 16 amino acids. The ends lost 3 bases at V and 4 bases at J; junction bases unmatched: 8. CDR3 DNA: TGCGCCAGCAGCCATTCCGGGACAGGGGAGTCCTATGGCTACACCTTC. Translating it yields CASSHSGTGESYGYTF.

V gene TRBV4-1 combines with J gene TRBJ1-1; the D gene is possibly TRBD1 (6 bases). CDR1 and CDR2 (germline): MGHRA, YSYEKL. The V end lost 3 bases, the J end lost 1 base, and 12 bases lay between the germline ends. CDR3 length: 15 residues. Here the CDR3 reads CASSHNRDGNTEAFF. As DNA, the CDR3 is TGCGCCAGCAGCCACAACAGGGATGGGAACACTGAAGCTTTCTTT.

The V call is TRBV4-3, the J call TRBJ2-7; 10 bases are shared with TRBD1. Trimming removed 3 bases from V and 1 base from J; junction bases left unmatched: 6. Germline V gene lookup returns CDR1 LGHNA and CDR2 YSLEER. CDR3 length equals 16 residues. CDR3 region: CASSHSGTGESYEQYF. CDR3 sequence (DNA): TGCGCCAGCAGCCATTCCGGGACAGGGGAATCCTACGAGCAGTACTTC.

This sequence joins TRBV19 and TRBJ2-7, with TRBD1 identical over 8 bases. Looked up from germline, CDR1 is LNHDA and CDR2 is SQIVND (reference sequence). V lost 3 bases and J lost 3; bases outside the gene matches: 13. The CDR3 is made up of 17 amino acids. The CDR3 coding sequence is TGTGCCAGTAGTATCTCCCCCGCCGGCAGGGGGCTCTACGAGCAGTACTTC. Translation: CASSISPAGRGLYEQYF.

The rearrangement joins TRBV7-2 to TRBJ2-1; D gene ambiguous. Trimming stripped 1 base from V and 7 bases from J, with 8 bases between. This CDR3 region has 13 residues. Germline V CDR1 and CDR2: SGHTA, FQGNSA. The CDR3 protein is CASSLGGENEQFF. The CDR3 DNA follows: TGTGCCAGCAGCTTAGGAGGAGAGAATGAGCAGTTCTTC.

CDR3 sequence reads: CASAGGSANYGYTF. The CDR3 DNA reads TGTGCCAGTGCGGGGGGGAGTGCTAACTATGGCTACACCTTC. The chain links TRBV9 to TRBJ1-2; a possible D gene is TRBD1 (5 bases). V was pared by 8 bases and J by 0 bases, with 14 bases between. The CDR3 consists of 14 residues. Germline CDR1 reads SGDLS; CDR2 reads YYNGEE.

J is TRBJ2-3 and V is TRBV9; D is undetermined. Germline-derived CDR1 and CDR2 are SGDLS and YYNGEE. This CDR3 is 16 amino acids long. Trimming took off 0 bases at V and 0 bases at J, with 11 bases between the two ends. The CDR3 spells CASSVESGRSTDTQYF. The DNA for the CDR3 is TGTGCCAGCAGCGTAGAGTCAGGCCGAAGCACAGATACGCAGTATTTT.

This clone has a single count. The chain combines TRBV7-9 with TRBJ2-7, with D unclear. Trimming removed 4 bases at V and 5 bases at J, with 15 bases between. From germline, CDR1 is SEHNR and CDR2 FQNEAQ (reference sequence). The CDR3 length is 14 residues. CDR3 bases: TGTGCCAGCAGCTCAGTCCGAAGACCGGACGAGCAGTACTTC. This codes for CASSSVRRPDEQYF. The variable domain in full, with the rest retrieved from reference TRBV7-9 and TRBJ2-7, is DTGVSQNPRHKITKRGQNVTFRCDPISEHNRLYWYRQTLGQGPEFLTYFQNEAQLEKSRLLSDRFSAERPKGSFSTLEIQRTEQGDSAMYLCASSSVRRPDEQYFGPGTRLTVT.